This T cell receptor beta chain was identified in a study of cytomegalovirus exposure and HLA in healthy donors. Germline values: CDR1 MDHEN, CDR2 SYDVKM. There are 11 residues in the CDR3. With 3 bases removed from V and 5 bases from J, the gap between germline ends came to 5 bases. Notes on this clone: Its antigen is still unknown.

TCRdb's copy holds only in-frame clones and misses some; the assay was immunoSEQ multiplex PCR. The repertoire has more than 200,000 clones, about 90% of them found once; the top ten carry 3% to 3.5%. The 120-subject validation cohort, separate from the roughly 700-subject first cohort, included the donors. Study-level findings and limits: Subsequent analysis of the 95 to 150 validation repertoires found a tendency for first-cohort TCR clusters to co-occur.

This rearrangement joins TRBV28 to TRBJ2-7; D gene uncertain. The sequence derives from a woman in her 30s in good health and CMV-seronegative. The sample comprised PBMCs. The CDR3 DNA reads TGTGCCAGCAGTTTCCCAGACGAGCAGTACTTC. Amino acids: CASSFPDEQYF.